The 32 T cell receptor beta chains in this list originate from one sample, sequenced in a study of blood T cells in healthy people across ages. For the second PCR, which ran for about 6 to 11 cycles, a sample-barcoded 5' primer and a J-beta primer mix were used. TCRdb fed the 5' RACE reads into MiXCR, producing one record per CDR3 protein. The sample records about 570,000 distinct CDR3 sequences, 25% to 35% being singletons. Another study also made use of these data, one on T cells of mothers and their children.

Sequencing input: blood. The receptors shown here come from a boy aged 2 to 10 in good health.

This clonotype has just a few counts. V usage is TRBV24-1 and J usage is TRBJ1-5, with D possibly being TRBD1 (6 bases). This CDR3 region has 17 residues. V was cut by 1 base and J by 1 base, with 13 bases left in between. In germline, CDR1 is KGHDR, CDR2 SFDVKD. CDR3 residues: CATSDLARQESNQPQHF. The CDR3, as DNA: TGTGCCACCAGTGATTTAGCCCGACAGGAGAGCAATCAGCCCCAGCATTTT.

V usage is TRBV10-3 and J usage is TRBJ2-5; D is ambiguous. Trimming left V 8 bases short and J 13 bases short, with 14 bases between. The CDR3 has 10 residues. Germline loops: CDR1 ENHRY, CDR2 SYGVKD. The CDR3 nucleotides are TGTGCCATCGGATCCGGGCCCTCGTACTTC. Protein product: CAIGSGPSYF.

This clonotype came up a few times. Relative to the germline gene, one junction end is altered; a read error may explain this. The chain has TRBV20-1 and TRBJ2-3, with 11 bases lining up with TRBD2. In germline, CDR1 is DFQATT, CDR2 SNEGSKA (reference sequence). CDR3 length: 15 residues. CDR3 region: CSARELAGGRDTQYF. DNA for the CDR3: TGCAGTGCCAGAGAGTTAGCGGGGGGGCGCGATACGCAGTATTTT.

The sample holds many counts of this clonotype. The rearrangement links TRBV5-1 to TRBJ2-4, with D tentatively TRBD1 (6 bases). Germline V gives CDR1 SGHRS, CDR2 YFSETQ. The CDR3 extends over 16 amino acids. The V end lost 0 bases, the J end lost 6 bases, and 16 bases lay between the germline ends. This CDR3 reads CASSLEDSRLGNIQYF. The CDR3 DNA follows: TGCGCCAGCAGCTTGGAGGACAGCCGTCTTGGAAACATTCAGTACTTC. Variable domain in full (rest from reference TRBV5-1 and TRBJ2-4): KAGVTQTPRYLIKTRGQQVTLSCSPISGHRSVSWYQQTPGQGLQFLFEYFSETQRNKGNFPGRFSGRQFSNSRSEMNVSTLELGDSALYLCASSLEDSRLGNIQYFGAGTRLSVL.

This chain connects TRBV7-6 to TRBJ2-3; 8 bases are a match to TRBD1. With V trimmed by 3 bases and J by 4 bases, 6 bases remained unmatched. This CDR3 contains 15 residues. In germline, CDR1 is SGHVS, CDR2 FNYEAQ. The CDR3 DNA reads TGTGCCAGCAGCTTGGAGAACAGGGGGGCAGATACGCAGTATTTT. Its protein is CASSLENRGADTQYF.

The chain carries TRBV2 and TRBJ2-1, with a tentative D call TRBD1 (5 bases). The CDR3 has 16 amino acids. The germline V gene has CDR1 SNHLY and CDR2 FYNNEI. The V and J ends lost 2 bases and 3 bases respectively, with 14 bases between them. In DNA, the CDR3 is TGTGCCAGCAGTGAATTGGGCCAGGGCTTCTACAATGAGCAGTTCTTC. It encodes CASSELGQGFYNEQFF.

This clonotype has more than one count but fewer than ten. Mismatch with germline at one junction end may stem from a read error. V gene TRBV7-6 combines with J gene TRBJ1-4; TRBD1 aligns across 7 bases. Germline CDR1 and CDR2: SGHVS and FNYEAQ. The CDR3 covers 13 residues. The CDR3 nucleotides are TGTGACAGCAGCCCTCGACAGGGTGGAAAACTGTTTTTT. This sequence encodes CDSSPRQGGKLFF.

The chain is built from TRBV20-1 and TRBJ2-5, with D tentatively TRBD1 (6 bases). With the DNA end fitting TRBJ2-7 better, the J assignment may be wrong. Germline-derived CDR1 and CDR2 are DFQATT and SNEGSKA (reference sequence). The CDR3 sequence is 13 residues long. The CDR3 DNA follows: TGCAGTGCTAGGCACGGGACAATGGACGAGCAGTACTTC. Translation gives CSARHGTMDEQYF.

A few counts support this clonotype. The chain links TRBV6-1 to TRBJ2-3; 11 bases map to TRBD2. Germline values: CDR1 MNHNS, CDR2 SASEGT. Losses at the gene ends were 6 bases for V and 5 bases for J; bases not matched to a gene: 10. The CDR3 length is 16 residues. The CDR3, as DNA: TGTGCCAGCAGCGAACTAGCGGGAGTGGGGGGAGATACGCAGTATTTT. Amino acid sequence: CASSELAGVGGDTQYF.

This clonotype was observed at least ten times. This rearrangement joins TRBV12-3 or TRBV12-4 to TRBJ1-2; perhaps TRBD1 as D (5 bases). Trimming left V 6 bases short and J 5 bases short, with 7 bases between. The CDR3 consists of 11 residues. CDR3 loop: CASSPGYGYTF. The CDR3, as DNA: TGTGCCAGCAGCCCAGGGTATGGCTACACCTTC.

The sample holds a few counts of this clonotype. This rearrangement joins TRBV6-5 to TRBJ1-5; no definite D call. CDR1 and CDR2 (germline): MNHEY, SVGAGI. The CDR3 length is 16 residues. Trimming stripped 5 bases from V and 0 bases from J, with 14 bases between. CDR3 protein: CASSPDGSYSNQPQHF. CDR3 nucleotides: TGTGCCAGCAGTCCCGACGGAAGTTATAGCAATCAGCCCCAGCATTTT.

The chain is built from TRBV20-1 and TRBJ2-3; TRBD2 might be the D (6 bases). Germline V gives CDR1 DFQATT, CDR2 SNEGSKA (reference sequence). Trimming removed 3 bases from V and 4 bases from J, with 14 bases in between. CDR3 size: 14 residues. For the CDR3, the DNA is TGCAGTGCTAGGGAGGGCAATGTCGCAGATACGCAGTATTTT. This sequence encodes CSAREGNVADTQYF.

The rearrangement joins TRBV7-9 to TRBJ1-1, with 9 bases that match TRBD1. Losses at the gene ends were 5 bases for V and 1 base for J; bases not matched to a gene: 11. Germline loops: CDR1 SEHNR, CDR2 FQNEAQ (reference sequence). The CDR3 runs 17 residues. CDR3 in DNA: TGTGCCAGCAGCACCGGACAGGGGAGGGCAGCGAACACTGAAGCTTTCTTT. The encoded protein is CASSTGQGRAANTEAFF.

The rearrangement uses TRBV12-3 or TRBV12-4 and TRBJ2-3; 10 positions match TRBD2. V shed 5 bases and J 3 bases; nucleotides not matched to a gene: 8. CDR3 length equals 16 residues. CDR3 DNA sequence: TGTGCCAGCAGTCCCGTAGCGGGAGGTTGGACAGATACGCAGTATTTT. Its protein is CASSPVAGGWTDTQYF.

In DNA, the CDR3 is TGTGCCAGCAGCGCGGCTCCCGGGACAAAGAACACTGAAGCTTTCTTT. Protein: CASSAAPGTKNTEAFF. The rearrangement uses TRBV7-9 and TRBJ1-1; TRBD1 is a possible D gene (6 bases). The CDR3 has 16 amino acids. Trimming shortened V by 5 bases and J by 1 base, and 17 bases separated the two germline ends. Germline CDR1 is SEHNR and CDR2 is FQNEAQ (reference sequence).

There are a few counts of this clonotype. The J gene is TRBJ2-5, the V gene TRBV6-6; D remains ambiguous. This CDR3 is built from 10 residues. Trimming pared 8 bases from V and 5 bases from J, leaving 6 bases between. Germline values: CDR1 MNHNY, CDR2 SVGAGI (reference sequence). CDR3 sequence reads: CASGVETQYF. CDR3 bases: TGTGCCAGCGGGGTTGAGACCCAGTACTTC.

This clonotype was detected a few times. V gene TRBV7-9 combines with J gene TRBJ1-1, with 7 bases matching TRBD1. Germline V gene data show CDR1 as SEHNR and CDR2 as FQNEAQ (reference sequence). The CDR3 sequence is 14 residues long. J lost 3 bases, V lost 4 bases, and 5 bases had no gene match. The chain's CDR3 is CASSWGQRHTEAFF. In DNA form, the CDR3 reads TGTGCCAGCAGCTGGGGACAGAGACACACTGAAGCTTTCTTT. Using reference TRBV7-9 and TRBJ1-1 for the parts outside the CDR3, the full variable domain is DTGVSQNPRHKITKRGQNVTFRCDPISEHNRLYWYRQTLGQGPEFLTYFQNEAQLEKSRLLSDRFSAERPKGSFSTLEIQRTEQGDSAMYLCASSWGQRHTEAFFGQGTRLTVV.

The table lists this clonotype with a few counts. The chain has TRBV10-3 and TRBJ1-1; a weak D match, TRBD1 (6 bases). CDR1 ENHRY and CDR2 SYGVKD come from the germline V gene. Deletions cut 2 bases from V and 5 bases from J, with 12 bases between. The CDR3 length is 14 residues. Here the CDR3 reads CAISERGKTTEAFF. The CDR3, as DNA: TGTGCCATCAGTGAGAGGGGGAAAACGACTGAAGCTTTCTTT.

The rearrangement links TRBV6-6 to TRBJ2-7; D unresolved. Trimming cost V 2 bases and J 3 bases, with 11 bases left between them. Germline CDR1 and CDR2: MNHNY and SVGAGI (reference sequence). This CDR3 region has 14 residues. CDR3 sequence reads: CASSYAETSYEQYF. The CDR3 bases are TGTGCCAGCAGTTACGCAGAGACAAGCTACGAGCAGTACTTC.

The CDR3 DNA sequence: TGTGCCATCAGTGACCCCGGGAAGGAGACCTACGAGCAGTACTTC. This codes for CAISDPGKETYEQYF. The V call is TRBV10-3, the J call TRBJ2-7, with D perhaps TRBD2 (5 bases). Germline-derived CDR1 and CDR2 are ENHRY and SYGVKD. With 3 bases removed from V and 2 bases from J, the gap between germline ends came to 14 bases. The CDR3 consists of 15 residues.

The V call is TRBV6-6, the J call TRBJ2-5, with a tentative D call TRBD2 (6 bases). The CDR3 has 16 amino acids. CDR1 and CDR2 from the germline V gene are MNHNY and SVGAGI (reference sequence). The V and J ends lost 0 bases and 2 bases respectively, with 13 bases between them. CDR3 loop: CASSYSGGDSQETQYF. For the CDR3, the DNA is TGTGCCAGCAGTTACTCGGGCGGGGACTCTCAAGAGACCCAGTACTTC.

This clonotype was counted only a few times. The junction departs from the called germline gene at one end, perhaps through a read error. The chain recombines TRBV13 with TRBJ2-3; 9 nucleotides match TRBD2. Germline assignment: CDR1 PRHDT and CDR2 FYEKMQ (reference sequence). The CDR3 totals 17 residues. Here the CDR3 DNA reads TGTGTCAGCAGCCCCCACCTAGCGGGGAAAAGCACAGATACGCAGTATTTT. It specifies CVSSPHLAGKSTDTQYF. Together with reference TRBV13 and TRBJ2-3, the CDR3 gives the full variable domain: AAGVIQSPRHLIKEKRETATLKCYPIPRHDTVYWYQQGPGQDPQFLISFYEKMQSDKGSIPDRFSAQQFSDYHSELNMSSLELGDSALYFCVSSPHLAGKSTDTQYFGPGTRLTVL.

The CDR3 DNA sequence: TGTGCCAGCAGCTTTGAGGGGCTGTCCACCGGGGAGCTGTTTTTT. Residues: CASSFEGLSTGELFF. This chain joins TRBV7-2 and TRBJ2-2; D is perhaps TRBD1 or TRBD2 (5 bases each). V was cut by 3 bases and J by 4 bases, with 12 bases left in between. Per the germline V gene, CDR1 is SGHTA and CDR2 is FQGNSA. The CDR3 totals 15 residues.

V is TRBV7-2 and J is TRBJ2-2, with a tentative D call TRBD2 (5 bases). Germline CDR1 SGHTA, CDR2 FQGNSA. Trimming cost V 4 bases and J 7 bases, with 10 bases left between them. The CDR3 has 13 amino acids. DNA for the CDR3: TGTGCCAGCAGCTCCCTCGGGGACGGGGAGCTGTTTTTT. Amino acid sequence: CASSSLGDGELFF.

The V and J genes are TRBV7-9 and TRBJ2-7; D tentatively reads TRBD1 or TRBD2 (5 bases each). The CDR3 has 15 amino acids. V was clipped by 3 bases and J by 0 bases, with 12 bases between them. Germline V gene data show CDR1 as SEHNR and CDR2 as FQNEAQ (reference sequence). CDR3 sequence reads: CASSFSTGTSYEQYF. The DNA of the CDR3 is TGTGCCAGCAGCTTTTCGACCGGGACCTCCTACGAGCAGTACTTC.

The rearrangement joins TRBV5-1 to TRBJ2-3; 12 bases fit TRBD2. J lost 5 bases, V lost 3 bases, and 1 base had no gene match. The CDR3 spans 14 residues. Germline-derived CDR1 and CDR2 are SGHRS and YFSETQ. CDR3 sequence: CASSSLAGGDTQYF. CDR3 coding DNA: TGCGCCAGCAGCTCACTAGCGGGAGGAGATACGCAGTATTTT.

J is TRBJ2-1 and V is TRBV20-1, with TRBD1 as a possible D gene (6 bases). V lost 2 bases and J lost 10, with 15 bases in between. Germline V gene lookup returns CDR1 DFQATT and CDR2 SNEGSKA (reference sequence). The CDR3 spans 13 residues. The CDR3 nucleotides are TGCAGTGCTAGAAGGGCCGGGACACCGGAGCAGTTCTTC. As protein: CSARRAGTPEQFF.

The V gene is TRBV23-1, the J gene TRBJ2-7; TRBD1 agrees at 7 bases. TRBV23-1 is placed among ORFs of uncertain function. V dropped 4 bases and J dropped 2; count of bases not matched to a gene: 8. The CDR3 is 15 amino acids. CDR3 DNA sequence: TGCGCCAGCAGTCGCGAAGGGACAGCAACCTACGAGCAGTACTTC. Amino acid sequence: CASSREGTATYEQYF.

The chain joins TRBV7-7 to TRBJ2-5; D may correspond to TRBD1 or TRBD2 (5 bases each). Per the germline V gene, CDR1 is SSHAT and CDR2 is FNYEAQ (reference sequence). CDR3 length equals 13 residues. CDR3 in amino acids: CATLDGAGETQYF. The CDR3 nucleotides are TGTGCTACCTTGGACGGGGCAGGGGAGACCCAGTACTTC. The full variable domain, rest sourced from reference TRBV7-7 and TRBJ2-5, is GAGVSQSPRYKVTKRGQDVTLRCDPISSHATLYWYQQALGQGPEFLTYFNYEAQPDKSGLPSDRFSAERPEGSISTLTIQRTEQRDSAMYRCATLDGAGETQYFGPGTRLLVL.

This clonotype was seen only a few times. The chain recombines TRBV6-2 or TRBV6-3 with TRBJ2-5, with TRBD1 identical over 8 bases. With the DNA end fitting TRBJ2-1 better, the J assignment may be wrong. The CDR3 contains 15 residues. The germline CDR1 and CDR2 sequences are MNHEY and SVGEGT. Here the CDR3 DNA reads TGTGCCAGCAGTAAACCCGGGACAGGCTACAATGAGCAGTTCTTC. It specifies CASSKPGTGYNEQFF.

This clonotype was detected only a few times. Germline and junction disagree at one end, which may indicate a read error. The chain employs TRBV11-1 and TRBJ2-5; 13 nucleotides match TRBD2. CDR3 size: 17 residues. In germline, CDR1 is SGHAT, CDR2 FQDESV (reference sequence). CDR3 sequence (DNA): TGTGCCAACAGCTCCGGGGGACTAGCGGGGTCACAAGAGACCCAGTACTTC. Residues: CANSSGGLAGSQETQYF.

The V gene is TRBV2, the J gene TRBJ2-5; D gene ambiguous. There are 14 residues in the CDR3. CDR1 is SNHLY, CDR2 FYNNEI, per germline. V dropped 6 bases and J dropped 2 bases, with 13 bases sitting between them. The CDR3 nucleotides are TGTGCCAGCAGCCATTACACCGAGCAAGAGACCCAGTACTTC. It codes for CASSHYTEQETQYF.